The 23 T cell receptor beta chains presented below share a single source sample, sequenced in a study of blood T cell repertoires in COVID-19. Clones were sequenced by immunoSEQ multiplex PCR, and TCRdb holds only the in-frame ones, with some missing. The data show roughly 100,000 clones, roughly nine tenths seen once. Sequencing used peripheral blood. The receptors here all came from a woman aged 80 or over with acute or convalescent COVID-19.

This chain joins TRBV28 and TRBJ1-2; 9 nucleotides match TRBD1. CDR3 length: 15 residues. CDR1 is MDHEN, CDR2 SYDVKM, per germline. J gave up 5 bases and V 5 bases, and 9 bases lay outside the gene matches. CDR3 sequence: CASSEGGQGGYGYTF. The CDR3 DNA reads TGTGCCAGCAGTGAGGGGGGACAGGGAGGTTATGGCTACACCTTC.

The rearrangement joins TRBV10-1 to TRBJ2-7; tentatively, D is TRBD1 (6 bases). The germline V and J ends were trimmed by 5 bases and 2 bases, with 10 bases remaining between them. The CDR3 runs 13 residues. CDR1 and CDR2 from the germline V gene are WNHNN and SYGVQD (reference sequence). The CDR3 sequence is CASSPQGTYEQYF. CDR3 nucleotides: TGCGCCAGCAGTCCCCAGGGGACCTACGAGCAGTACTTC.

This chain links TRBV7-9 with TRBJ2-1; possible D gene TRBD2, 6 bases. Germline V gene lookup returns CDR1 SEHNR and CDR2 FQNEAQ (reference sequence). Trimming left V 5 bases short and J 1 base short, with 12 bases between. CDR3 size: 15 residues. CDR3 nucleotides: TGTGCCAGCAGCGGGGGGAGGAGATCCTACAATGAGCAGTTCTTC. Translation gives CASSGGRRSYNEQFF. The entire variable domain, with the rest obtained from reference TRBV7-9 and TRBJ2-1, is as follows: DTGVSQNPRHKITKRGQNVTFRCDPISEHNRLYWYRQTLGQGPEFLTYFQNEAQLEKSRLLSDRFSAERPKGSFSTLEIQRTEQGDSAMYLCASSGGRRSYNEQFFGPGTRLTVL.

This chain links TRBV18 with TRBJ1-6; D is unresolved. Trimming shortened V by 1 base and J by 1 base, and 17 bases separated the two germline ends. CDR3 length: 19 residues. Germline assignment: CDR1 KGHSH and CDR2 LQKENI. The CDR3 DNA is TGTGCCAGCTCACCACTCCCGTTCGGATCGGGGTCCTATAATTCACCCCTCCACTTT. This sequence encodes CASSPLPFGSGSYNSPLHF. Drawing the rest from reference TRBV18 and TRBJ1-6, the complete variable domain is NAGVMQNPRHLVRRRGQEARLRCSPMKGHSHVYWYRQLPEEGLKFMVYLQKENIIDESGMPKERFSAEFPKEGPSILRIQQVVRGDSAAYFCASSPLPFGSGSYNSPLHFGNGTRLTVT.

This clone was recorded once. V usage is TRBV4-1 and J usage is TRBJ2-1; TRBD2 is a possible D gene (6 bases). V was cut by 4 bases and J by 7 bases, with 20 bases left in between. Germline-derived CDR1 and CDR2 are MGHRA and YSYEKL. The CDR3 spans 16 residues. This CDR3 reads CASSRGERTTWNEQFF. In nucleotides, the CDR3 is TGCGCCAGCAGCCGGGGGGAGAGAACAACTTGGAATGAGCAGTTCTTC.

The V and J genes are TRBV5-4 and TRBJ2-2, with D possibly being TRBD1 (6 bases). The CDR3 has 15 amino acids. The V gene lost 0 bases and the J gene lost 5 bases, with 11 bases spanning the gap. Germline lookup yields CDR1 SGHNT and CDR2 YYREEE (reference sequence). The CDR3 spells CASSLGQEVTGELFF. The CDR3 nucleotides are TGTGCCAGCAGCTTGGGACAGGAGGTTACCGGGGAGCTGTTTTTT.

V gene TRBV13 combines with J gene TRBJ1-2; no clear D. CDR1 is PRHDT and CDR2 is FYEKMQ in the germline V gene (reference sequence). The CDR3 runs 13 residues. Trimming left V 3 bases short and J 1 base short, with 6 bases between. Here the CDR3 DNA reads TGTGCCAGCAGCTTGCCGGGTAACTATGGCTACACCTTC. Translating gives CASSLPGNYGYTF.

J is TRBJ2-3 and V is TRBV5-1; possibly TRBD2 for D (5 bases). The ends were cut back, 4 bases at V and 0 bases at J, with 12 bases in the middle. The V gene's germline CDR1 is SGHRS and CDR2 YFSETQ. The CDR3 extends over 15 amino acids. CDR3 sequence: CASSRLATSTDTQYF. The CDR3 bases are TGCGCCAGCAGCCGATTAGCGACTAGCACAGATACGCAGTATTTT.

The J gene is TRBJ2-7, the V gene TRBV5-4, with 7 bases identical to TRBD1. The CDR3 consists of 15 residues. With 2 bases clipped from V and 2 bases from J, the junction kept 7 bases outside the gene matches. Germline V gives CDR1 SGHNT, CDR2 YYREEE (reference sequence). DNA for the CDR3: TGTGCCAGCAGCTTTGGTCAGGGGGTTACCTACGAGCAGTACTTC. Translating it yields CASSFGQGVTYEQYF. Looking up the rest from reference TRBV5-4 and TRBJ2-7 gives the full variable domain: ETGVTQSPTHLIKTRGQQVTLRCSSQSGHNTVSWYQQALGQGPQFIFQYYREEENGRGNFPPRFSGLQFPNYSSELNVNALELDDSALYLCASSFGQGVTYEQYFGPGTRLTVT.

This sequence joins TRBV9 and TRBJ2-2; 7 nucleotides agree with TRBD1. Trimming cost V 4 bases and J 0 bases; bases outside gene matches: 3. The length of the CDR3 is 15 residues. Germline V lookup: CDR1 SGDLS, CDR2 YYNGEE. The CDR3 sequence: CASSPDRPNTGELFF. Written as DNA, the CDR3 is TGTGCCAGCAGCCCGGACAGGCCGAACACCGGGGAGCTGTTTTTT.

The chain couples TRBV18 to TRBJ1-1, with unresolved D. Trimming took 0 bases from V and 5 from J, leaving 7 bases between them. Germline CDR1 and CDR2: KGHSH and LQKENI. The CDR3 runs 13 residues. The CDR3 is CASSPPLETEAFF. The CDR3 bases are TGTGCCAGCTCACCACCTCTTGAGACTGAAGCTTTCTTT.

The V call is TRBV10-3, the J call TRBJ2-2, with D perhaps matching TRBD2 (6 bases). Between the trimmed V and J ends, which lost 8 bases and 5 bases, there was a span of 6 bases. From germline, CDR1 is ENHRY and CDR2 SYGVKD. The CDR3 spans 11 residues. The CDR3 DNA reads TGTGCCATCGCGGGGACCGGGGAGCTGTTTTTT. Translated, it gives CAIAGTGELFF.

The genes are TRBV28 and TRBJ2-2; D possibly corresponds to TRBD1 (6 bases). CDR1 and CDR2 from the germline V gene are MDHEN and SYDVKM. Trimming stripped 8 bases from V and 6 bases from J, with 19 bases between. The CDR3 is 15 amino acids. The CDR3 protein is CASVKQGPGSGELFF. CDR3 nucleotide sequence: TGTGCCAGCGTAAAACAGGGTCCGGGTTCCGGGGAGCTGTTTTTT.

CDR3 residues: CASSDGHEQYF. CDR3 sequence (DNA): TGTGCCAGCAGTGATGGCCACGAGCAGTACTTC. The chain couples TRBV2 to TRBJ2-7, with unresolved D. Germline assignment: CDR1 SNHLY and CDR2 FYNNEI. CDR3 length: 11 amino acids. The V end was cut by 3 bases, the J end by 5 bases, with 5 bases between.

V gene TRBV19 combines with J gene TRBJ2-2; D is undetermined. The CDR3 loop spans 15 amino acids. The germline V gene encodes CDR1 LNHDA and CDR2 SQIVND (reference sequence). V lost 4 bases to trimming and J lost 0 bases, with 9 bases between them. CDR3 coding DNA: TGTGCCAGTAGTAAAACAAACACGAACACCGGGGAGCTGTTTTTT. It translates to CASSKTNTNTGELFF.

The V gene is TRBV6-5, the J gene TRBJ1-4; D is possibly TRBD1 (5 bases). Germline V lookup: CDR1 MNHEY, CDR2 SVGAGI. CDR3 length equals 14 residues. Between the trimmed V and J ends, which lost 2 bases and 7 bases, there was a span of 11 bases. The CDR3 sequence is CASSYRGDLEKLFF. For the CDR3, the DNA is TGTGCCAGCAGTTACAGGGGTGATCTTGAAAAACTGTTTTTT.

Here the CDR3 reads CASSLVAEQYF. The CDR3 DNA follows: TGTGCCAGCAGTTTAGTAGCCGAGCAGTACTTC. The chain couples TRBV28 to TRBJ2-7; D gene uncertain. Germline CDR1 and CDR2: MDHEN and SYDVKM. Between the trimmed V and J ends, which lost 2 bases and 6 bases, there was a span of 5 bases. The CDR3 is made up of 11 amino acids.

This chain connects TRBV3-1 (or the pseudogene TRBV3-2) to TRBJ2-7, with 7 positions matching TRBD1. The CDR3 is 17 amino acids. Germline CDR1 LGHDT, CDR2 YNNKEL (reference sequence). V shed 0 bases, J shed 1 base, and the junction held 9 bases outside the gene matches. The CDR3 nucleotides read TGTGCCAGCAGCCAAGATATATTGGGACAGCCGTCCTACGAGCAGTACTTC. Its translation is CASSQDILGQPSYEQYF.

The rearrangement uses TRBV28 and TRBJ1-3; D possibly corresponds to TRBD1 (5 bases). The CDR3 runs to 16 residues. Trimming stripped 2 bases from V and 0 bases from J, with 11 bases between. The V gene's germline CDR1 is MDHEN and CDR2 SYDVKM. The CDR3 is CASSLETQGSGNTIYF. The CDR3 nucleotides read TGTGCCAGCAGTTTAGAGACCCAGGGCTCTGGAAACACCATATATTTT.

This clone was seen just once. The chain combines TRBV20-1 with TRBJ2-7, with D perhaps matching TRBD1 (8 bases). Germline CDR1 is DFQATT and CDR2 is SNEGSKA (reference sequence). The CDR3 has 15 amino acids. Trimming shortened V by 3 bases and J by 4 bases, and 19 bases separated the two germline ends. In DNA, the CDR3 is TGCAGTGCTAGTGATAGGACAGGGAGGGGGTACGAGCAGTACTTC. Amino acid sequence: CSASDRTGRGYEQYF.

The count of this clone is one. This chain joins TRBV28 and TRBJ2-7; 9 bases map to TRBD1. This CDR3 has 15 residues. From germline, CDR1 is MDHEN and CDR2 SYDVKM. V trimming: 7 bases; J trimming: 3 bases; junction bases outside the gene matches: 10. CDR3 amino acids: CASTSPGQGHYEQYF. The CDR3 region has the DNA TGTGCCAGCACCTCCCCGGGACAGGGACACTACGAGCAGTACTTC.

The chain couples TRBV10-3 to TRBJ2-3, with D perhaps TRBD1 (6 bases). Germline V gene data show CDR1 as ENHRY and CDR2 as SYGVKD. The CDR3 covers 16 residues. Between the trimmed V and J ends, which lost 5 bases and 2 bases, there was a span of 17 bases. The CDR3 coding sequence is TGTGCCATCAGTAACTATGTGGGGGCGGCCACAGATACGCAGTATTTT. It codes for CAISNYVGAATDTQYF.

The chain has TRBV7-2 and TRBJ1-1; 8 nucleotides agree with TRBD1. This CDR3 spans 15 amino acids. The germline V gene encodes CDR1 SGHTA and CDR2 FQGNSA. With V trimmed by 5 bases and J by 1 base, 6 bases remained unmatched. The chain's CDR3 is CASSLPGTGNTEAFF. As DNA, the CDR3 is TGTGCCAGCAGCCTCCCCGGGACAGGGAACACTGAAGCTTTCTTT.